A selection of T cell receptor beta chains follows, all from one sample in a study of blood T cell repertoires in COVID-19. The method was immunoSEQ multiplex PCR; TCRdb's version includes in-frame clones alone and lacks a portion of them. This sample has roughly 130,000 clones, with around 77% found just once. Sequencing used peripheral blood. The receptors come from a man in his fifties or sixties with active or convalescent COVID-19. Each CDR3 is given with its conserved first and last residue. D genes are given only for firm matches. Only part of the rows carry a size: once, few, many, or a class if the clone is expanded.

J	D	size	V	CDR3	DNA
TRBJ2-2	.	.	TRBV19	CASSRGTGTGELFF	TGTGCCAGTAGTCGCGGGACGGGCACCGGGGAGCTGTTTTTT
TRBJ1-5	.	.	TRBV3-1/TRBV3-2	CASSLGGYNQPQHF	TGTGCCAGCAGTCTAGGCGGGTACAATCAGCCCCAGCATTTT
TRBJ1-6	.	few	TRBV7-2	CASSPEGGLASPLHF	TGTGCCAGCAGCCCCGAGGGGGGGCTAGCCTCACCCCTCCACTTT
TRBJ2-1	TRBD2	.	TRBV7-2	CASSSDSGSDEQFF	TGTGCCAGCAGCTCGGATAGCGGGAGCGATGAGCAGTTCTTC
TRBJ2-3	.	once	TRBV7-2	CASSLRGWGTDTQYF	TGTGCCAGCAGCTTACGAGGATGGGGCACAGATACGCAGTATTTT
TRBJ2-1	TRBD2	.	TRBV7-9	CASSILAGGSDEQFF	TGTGCCAGCAGTATTCTAGCGGGAGGCTCGGATGAGCAGTTCTTC
TRBJ1-2	.	.	TRBV7-9	CASSLPQGTGSGYTF	TGTGCCAGCAGCTTACCGCAGGGTACAGGGTCCGGCTACACCTTC
TRBJ1-1	.	few	TRBV30	CAWDPSRLGTEAFF	TGTGCCTGGGACCCCTCGAGGTTGGGCACTGAAGCTTTCTTT
TRBJ1-4	TRBD1	.	TRBV7-9	CASSLGRQGNEKLFF	TGTGCCAGCAGCTTAGGGCGACAGGGAAATGAAAAACTGTTTTTT
TRBJ2-7	TRBD2	few	TRBV10-3	CAISTTGLAGTNEQYF	TGTGCCATCAGCACCACAGGACTAGCGGGAACGAACGAGCAGTACTTC
TRBJ1-2	.	.	TRBV6-7	CASSYSGFVRPENYGYTF	TGTGCCAGCAGTTACTCGGGTTTCGTCAGGCCAGAAAACTATGGCTACACCTTC
TRBJ1-4	.	once	TRBV27	CASKSLIATNEKLFF	TGTGCCAGCAAGAGCCTGATTGCAACTAATGAAAAACTGTTTTTT
TRBJ1-2	TRBD1	.	TRBV5-6	CASSHWDRVNYGYTF	TGTGCCAGCAGCCATTGGGACAGGGTTAACTATGGCTACACCTTC
TRBJ2-4	.	few	TRBV3-1/TRBV3-2	CASSLDSRKNIQYF	TGTGCCAGCAGCCTAGACTCCCGCAAAAACATTCAGTACTTC
TRBJ1-3	TRBD1	.	TRBV7-3	CASSSRDRGNTIYF	TGTGCCAGCAGCAGCCGGGACAGAGGAAACACCATATATTTT
TRBJ2-1	TRBD2	once	TRBV3-1/TRBV3-2	CASSQGSGNYNEQFF	TGTGCCAGCAGCCAAGGTAGCGGGAACTACAATGAGCAGTTCTTC
TRBJ1-2	.	.	TRBV4-1	CASSQELRENYGYTF	TGCGCCAGCAGCCAAGAACTAAGGGAGAACTATGGCTACACCTTC
TRBJ2-3	.	.	TRBV4-2	CASSQSSDSRRSTDTQYF	TGTGCCAGCAGCCAGTCTAGCGACTCAAGACGGAGCACAGATACGCAGTATTTT
TRBJ2-7	TRBD1	.	TRBV9	CASSVGQGLTYEQYF	TGTGCCAGCAGCGTAGGACAGGGGCTGACCTACGAGCAGTACTTC
TRBJ2-7	.	.	TRBV9	CASSAPRAHEQYF	TGTGCCAGCAGCGCCCCTCGCGCCCACGAGCAGTACTTC
TRBJ1-2	TRBD1	many	TRBV4-1	CASSQEVAGGTGYTF	TGCGCCAGCAGCCAAGAGGTGGCAGGGGGTACTGGCTACACCTTC
TRBJ2-2	TRBD1	.	TRBV9	CASSGLETGVTGELFF	TGTGCCAGCAGCGGCCTAGAAACAGGGGTTACCGGGGAGCTGTTTTTT
TRBJ1-6	.	.	TRBV20-1	CSASVDTNNNSPLHF	TGCAGTGCTAGTGTCGACACCAACAATAATTCACCCCTCCACTTT
TRBJ1-2	.	.	TRBV6-5	CASSYGTEYGYTF	TGTGCCAGCAGTTACGGGACTGAGTATGGCTACACCTTC
TRBJ1-6	.	.	TRBV19	CASTTLSSYNSPLHF	TGTGCCAGTACCACCTTGAGCTCCTATAATTCACCCCTCCACTTT
TRBJ2-1	.	.	TRBV7-3	CASSLPGAGNEQFF	TGTGCCAGCAGCTTACCCGGAGCCGGCAATGAGCAGTTCTTC
TRBJ2-3	.	.	TRBV12-3/TRBV12-4	CASSFTADTQYF	TGTGCCAGCAGTTTTACGGCAGATACGCAGTATTTT
TRBJ1-5	.	.	TRBV19	CASSPRDGNQPQHF	TGTGCCAGTAGCCCCAGGGATGGGAATCAGCCCCAGCATTTT
TRBJ1-2	TRBD1	.	TRBV27	CASSRTGTGFGYGYTF	TGTGCCAGCAGTCGGACAGGGACGGGGTTTGGCTATGGCTACACCTTC
TRBJ2-3	TRBD2	.	TRBV4-1	CASSTSGTSDTQYF	TGCGCCAGCAGTACTAGCGGGACTTCAGATACGCAGTATTTT
TRBJ2-5	TRBD1	once	TRBV7-9	CASSLGRVGQFLTETQYF	TGTGCCAGCAGCTTAGGTCGTGTGGGACAGTTTTTAACAGAGACCCAGTACTTC
TRBJ1-5	.	many	TRBV28	CASRSISQGPYQPQHF	TGTGCCAGCAGATCCATCTCCCAGGGTCCTTATCAGCCCCAGCATTTT
TRBJ1-5	.	.	TRBV25-1	CASSEGGGDNQPQHF	TGTGCCAGCAGTGAAGGCGGGGGAGACAATCAGCCCCAGCATTTT
TRBJ1-5	TRBD1	.	TRBV7-2	CASSSAAGGPRPQHF	TGTGCCAGCAGCTCCGCCGCAGGGGGCCCTCGGCCCCAGCATTTT
TRBJ2-2	TRBD1	.	TRBV9	CASSVEEGQAVNTGELFF	TGTGCCAGCAGCGTAGAGGAGGGACAGGCGGTCAACACCGGGGAGCTGTTTTTT
TRBJ2-6	TRBD2	.	TRBV18	CASSPGRAGANVLTF	TGTGCCAGCTCACCCGGGAGGGCTGGGGCCAACGTCCTGACTTTC
TRBJ2-7	TRBD2	.	TRBV3-1/TRBV3-2	CAPSGGRNEQYF	TGTGCCCCAAGCGGGGGGAGGAACGAGCAGTACTTC
TRBJ2-4	.	once	TRBV4-3	CASSQGLIAKNIQYF	TGCGCCAGCAGCCAAGGTCTAATAGCCAAAAACATTCAGTACTTC
TRBJ2-7	.	.	TRBV2	CASSERDSLYF	TGTGCCAGCAGCGAACGTGACAGTCTATACTTC
TRBJ1-2	.	few	TRBV10-1	CASRADSCRYGYTF	TGCGCCAGCAGAGCGGACAGTTGTAGGTATGGCTACACCTTC
TRBJ2-7	.	once	TRBV30	CAWTRSYEQYF	TGTGCCTGGACCAGGTCCTACGAGCAGTACTTC